The 30 T cell receptor beta chains reported below all come from one sample, sequenced in a study of shared clonotypes between healthy human individuals. Positively selected for CCR7, the CD45RO-negative cells used as naive CD8 cells excluded terminally differentiated effector memory CD45RA+ cells. Assay used: immunoSEQ multiplex PCR; TCRdb lists only in-frame clones, some missing. The sample comprises approximately 650,000 clones, roughly 96% of which are singletons, and 0.085% to 0.11% rests with the top ten. Specimen: naive CD8+ T cells sorted from blood. The receptors derive from a woman younger than 45 in good health.

The chain has TRBV6-4 and TRBJ1-2; D perhaps matches TRBD1 (5 bases). Germline lookup yields CDR1 MRHNA and CDR2 SNTAGT. CDR3 size: 13 residues. With 3 bases removed from V and 5 bases from J, the gap between germline ends came to 10 bases. In nucleotides, the CDR3 is TGTGCCAGCAGTGAAACCCCAGGGTATGGCTACACCTTC. This gives the protein CASSETPGYGYTF.

This clone was detected only once. The gene calls are TRBV28 and TRBJ2-3; 10 nucleotides line up with TRBD2. This CDR3 has 16 residues. Germline CDR1 MDHEN, CDR2 SYDVKM. J lost 2 bases, V lost 5 bases, and 7 bases had no gene match. CDR3 sequence (DNA): TGTGCCAGCAGTCTCCCGACTAGCGGGTCCACAGATACGCAGTATTTT. It encodes CASSLPTSGSTDTQYF.

The gene calls are TRBV11-2 and TRBJ1-1; a possible D gene is TRBD1 (5 bases). The CDR3 is 14 amino acids. V lost 0 bases, J lost 8 bases, and 13 bases lay in between. Germline CDR1 is SGHAT and CDR2 is FQNNGV. For the CDR3, the DNA is TGTGCCAGCAGCTTAGATTTGAGGGGTTCGGAAGCTTTCTTT. It is translated as CASSLDLRGSEAFF.

The DNA for the CDR3 is TGTGCCAGCAGTCCCGGGACAGGGGGTAGGGACGAGCAGTACTTC. It encodes CASSPGTGGRDEQYF. V usage is TRBV27 and J usage is TRBJ2-7; TRBD1 matches 11 bases. The V segment lost 5 bases and the J segment 5 bases; nucleotides outside the gene matches: 8. The CDR3 is 15 amino acids. CDR1 MNHEY and CDR2 SMNVEV come from the germline V gene (reference sequence).

This clone was counted a few times. This chain uses TRBV5-5 with TRBJ1-2; 8 bases fit TRBD1. The CDR3 is made up of 13 amino acids. Germline CDR1 and CDR2: SGHKS and YYEKEE (reference sequence). The J segment lost 6 bases and the V segment lost 6 bases, leaving 7 bases of the junction unmatched. CDR3 sequence: CASIAGGENGYTF. In nucleotides, the CDR3 is TGTGCCAGCATCGCAGGGGGCGAAAATGGCTACACCTTC.

This chain links TRBV5-6 with TRBJ1-3; D possibly corresponds to TRBD1 (5 bases). Germline CDR1 reads SGHDT; CDR2 reads YYEEEE. V lost 6 bases to trimming and J lost 2 bases, with 9 bases between them. This CDR3 is built from 13 residues. CDR3 in DNA: TGTGCCAGCAACTTAGGGGCTGGAAACACCATATATTTT. Its protein is CASNLGAGNTIYF. The full variable domain, in which reference TRBV5-6 and TRBJ1-3 provide the parts outside the CDR3, is DAGVTQSPTHLIKTRGQQVTLRCSPKSGHDTVSWYQQALGQGPQFIFQYYEEEERQRGNFPDRFSGHQFPNYSSELNVNALLLGDSALYLCASNLGAGNTIYFGEGSWLTVV.

The V gene is TRBV15, the J gene TRBJ1-5; D is possibly TRBD1 (6 bases). Trimming took off 0 bases at V and 7 bases at J, with 10 bases between the two ends. The CDR3 runs 14 residues. Germline CDR1 and CDR2: LNHNV and YYDKDF (reference sequence). The CDR3: CATSREGGIQPQHF. The CDR3 coding sequence is TGTGCCACCAGCAGAGAAGGGGGAATACAGCCCCAGCATTTT.

The V gene is TRBV6-6, the J gene TRBJ2-1, with D unresolved. The CDR3 is made up of 13 amino acids. V shed 5 bases and J shed 6 bases, with 11 bases lying between them. CDR1 MNHNY and CDR2 SVGAGI come from the germline V gene (reference sequence). The CDR3 DNA reads TGTGCCAGCAGTCCCAGCCTTGTCAATGAGCAGTTCTTC. It specifies CASSPSLVNEQFF.

The gene calls are TRBV5-8 and TRBJ2-7, with a weak D call TRBD2 (6 bases). CDR3 length: 14 amino acids. The V end lost 2 bases, the J end lost 0 bases, and 9 bases lay between the germline ends. Germline values: CDR1 SGHTS, CDR2 YDEGEE. The CDR3 coding sequence is TGTGCCAGCAGCTTCCGGGGGAGCTCCTACGAGCAGTACTTC. Encoded protein: CASSFRGSSYEQYF.

This clone was detected once. This sequence joins TRBV29-1 and TRBJ2-1; TRBD2 aligns across 9 bases. Per germline, CDR1 SQVTM and CDR2 ANQGSEA. This CDR3 has 14 amino acids. V dropped 4 bases and J dropped 5; count of bases not matched to a gene: 6. CDR3 nucleotides: TGCAGCGTTGCTTCTAGCGGGAAAAACAATGAGCAGTTCTTC. This codes for CSVASSGKNNEQFF.

The chain is built from TRBV9 and TRBJ2-1; 7 nucleotides match TRBD2. Trimming cost V 4 bases and J 7 bases; bases outside gene matches: 17. Looked up from germline, CDR1 is SGDLS and CDR2 is YYNGEE. The CDR3 is 17 residues long. In DNA form, the CDR3 reads TGTGCCAGCAGCTCCTTCGGGGACTACCCAATGGGGAATGAGCAGTTCTTC. This sequence encodes CASSSFGDYPMGNEQFF.

The CDR3, as DNA: TGCAGCGTTGCGGGGGGCCAGGGCGGTGGGTCTGGGGCCAACGTCCTGACTTTC. Its protein product is CSVAGGQGGGSGANVLTF. The V and J genes are TRBV29-1 and TRBJ2-6; D is possibly TRBD2 (7 bases). V lost 4 bases and J 1 base, leaving 20 bases between the germline ends. This CDR3 has 18 residues. In germline, CDR1 is SQVTM, CDR2 ANQGSEA.

V gene TRBV27 combines with J gene TRBJ2-3; perhaps TRBD2 as D (5 bases). This CDR3 is built from 17 residues. In germline, CDR1 is MNHEY, CDR2 SMNVEV (reference sequence). Trimming cost V 7 bases and J 0 bases, with 20 bases left between them. Written as DNA, the CDR3 is TGTGCCAGCAAGAGGATTTACGAGAGGGATAGCACAGATACGCAGTATTTT. It encodes CASKRIYERDSTDTQYF.

The gene calls are TRBV7-2 and TRBJ2-7; D perhaps matches TRBD1 (6 bases). The length of the CDR3 is 16 residues. Trimming took off 5 bases at V and 0 bases at J, with 17 bases between the two ends. The germline V gene has CDR1 SGHTA and CDR2 FQGNSA. CDR3 sequence reads: CASSPGEQGTSYEQYF. CDR3 coding DNA: TGTGCCAGCAGCCCGGGCGAACAGGGTACCTCCTACGAGCAGTACTTC. Full variable domain (rest looked up from reference TRBV7-2 and TRBJ2-7): GAGVSQSPSNKVTEKGKDVELRCDPISGHTALYWYRQSLGQGLEFLIYFQGNSAPDKSGLPSDRFSAERTGGSVSTLTIQRTQQEDSAVYLCASSPGEQGTSYEQYFGPGTRLTVT.

The count of this clone is one. The V gene is TRBV27, the J gene TRBJ2-1, with 8 bases identical to TRBD2. The trim removed 6 bases at V and 9 bases at J, leaving 16 bases unmatched. The CDR3 runs to 16 residues. Germline CDR1 reads MNHEY; CDR2 reads SMNVEV (reference sequence). The CDR3 DNA reads TGTGCCAGCAGCCCTTCAGCGGGAGTCATATACGGTGAGCAGTTCTTC. Translating it yields CASSPSAGVIYGEQFF.

The chain joins TRBV9 to TRBJ1-2; D gene unclear. CDR3 length: 15 residues. Germline V gene sequence: CDR1 SGDLS, CDR2 YYNGEE. The ends were cut back, 4 bases at V and 3 bases at J, with 16 bases in the middle. CDR3 in amino acids: CASSPDLSYYYGYTF. DNA of the CDR3: TGTGCCAGCAGCCCGGATTTGAGCTACTACTATGGCTACACCTTC.

The chain carries TRBV5-6 and TRBJ1-5; D is uncertain. The germline gives CDR1 SGHDT, CDR2 YYEEEE. This CDR3 region has 14 residues. The V gene lost 2 bases and the J gene lost 7 bases, with 13 bases spanning the gap. In DNA form, the CDR3 reads TGTGCCAGCAGCTTCTCCCGGGGATACCAGCCCCAGCATTTT. Its translation is CASSFSRGYQPQHF.

The chain is built from TRBV14 and TRBJ2-2; weak D call: TRBD1 (6 bases). This CDR3 has 15 residues. V gave up 4 bases and J gave up 3 bases, with 12 bases separating them. Germline V gene sequence: CDR1 SGHDN, CDR2 FVKESK. The CDR3 coding sequence is TGTGCCAGCAGCCTGGGGGCCGGGGACACCGGGGAGCTGTTTTTT. Protein sequence: CASSLGAGDTGELFF.

This chain links TRBV10-3 with TRBJ1-1, with 8 bases aligning to TRBD1. Germline values: CDR1 ENHRY, CDR2 SYGVKD. The CDR3 contains 15 residues. J lost 7 bases, V lost 1 base, and 8 bases had no gene match. The CDR3 reads CAISELADRVDEAFF. The CDR3 coding sequence is TGTGCCATCAGTGAGTTAGCGGACAGGGTGGATGAAGCTTTCTTT.

This chain joins TRBV11-1 and TRBJ2-7; the match to TRBD2 covers 8 bases. Germline values: CDR1 SGHAT, CDR2 FQDESV (reference sequence). The CDR3 consists of 13 residues. Trimming at V came to 6 bases and at J to 1 base, leaving 2 bases not matched to a gene. The CDR3 sequence is CASSERESYEQYF. The CDR3, as DNA: TGTGCCAGCAGTGAGCGGGAGTCCTACGAGCAGTACTTC. Based on the CDR3 plus reference TRBV11-1 and TRBJ2-7, the full variable domain is EAEVAQSPRYKITEKSQAVAFWCDPISGHATLYWYRQILGQGPELLVQFQDESVVDDSQLPKDRFSAERLKGVDSTLKIQPAELGDSAMYLCASSERESYEQYFGPGTRLTVT.

The chain carries TRBV5-8 and TRBJ2-2; tentative D call: TRBD2 (6 bases). The CDR3 consists of 17 residues. V gave up 0 bases and J gave up 5 bases, with 17 bases separating them. CDR1 is SGHTS and CDR2 is YDEGEE in the germline V gene. As DNA, the CDR3 is TGTGCCAGCAGCTTGGTGGTATACGGGACTGGGACCGGGGAGCTGTTTTTT. Translating it yields CASSLVVYGTGTGELFF.

The chain uses TRBV28 and TRBJ2-1; 7 nucleotides match TRBD2. This CDR3 comprises 19 residues. Germline CDR1 is MDHEN and CDR2 is SYDVKM. The V and J ends lost 4 bases and 0 bases, in that order; junction bases with no gene match: 15. CDR3 DNA sequence: TGTGCCAGCAGTTCCCCGTGGGACGGGAGGACCAGCTCCTACAATGAGCAGTTCTTC. Translation gives CASSSPWDGRTSSYNEQFF.

The chain has TRBV4-1 and TRBJ1-2; possibly TRBD1 for D (5 bases). CDR3 length: 15 amino acids. Trimming took 1 base from V and 2 from J, leaving 11 bases between them. CDR1 and CDR2 (germline): MGHRA, YSYEKL. CDR3 DNA sequence: TGCGCCAGCAGCCAAGGGACATTGGCAAACTATGGCTACACCTTC. This sequence encodes CASSQGTLANYGYTF.

J is TRBJ2-1 and V is TRBV27; 12 bases agree with TRBD1. V dropped 0 bases and J dropped 8; count of bases not matched to a gene: 2. Germline-derived CDR1 and CDR2 are MNHEY and SMNVEV (reference sequence). This CDR3 comprises 15 residues. CDR3 residues: CASSLSGQGAHEQFF. The CDR3 DNA sequence: TGTGCCAGCAGTTTATCGGGACAGGGGGCGCATGAGCAGTTCTTC.

The V call is TRBV5-1, the J call TRBJ2-4; D is ambiguous. The CDR3 covers 13 residues. The germline gives CDR1 SGHRS, CDR2 YFSETQ. V lost 5 bases, J lost 4 bases, and 10 bases lay in between. DNA for the CDR3: TGCGCCAGCAGTCCCGACGGTAAAAACATTCAGTACTTC. Translated: CASSPDGKNIQYF.

In this sample, this clone turned up once. V gene TRBV28 combines with J gene TRBJ2-2; 7 nucleotides align to TRBD1. The germline gives CDR1 MDHEN, CDR2 SYDVKM. V shed 3 bases, J shed 1 base, and the junction held 2 bases outside the gene matches. The length of the CDR3 is 15 residues. The chain's CDR3 is CASSFYRGNTGELFF. Here the CDR3 DNA reads TGTGCCAGCAGTTTTTACAGGGGGAACACCGGGGAGCTGTTTTTT.

The CDR3 DNA reads as TGTGCCAGCAGCTTAGGCGGGCTGGCTGAAGCTTTCTTT. Translation: CASSLGGLAEAFF. This chain connects TRBV7-9 to TRBJ1-1; no firm D call. V lost 1 base and J 6 bases, leaving 9 bases between the germline ends. This CDR3 contains 13 residues. CDR1 and CDR2 from the germline V gene are SEHNR and FQNEAQ (reference sequence).

The rearrangement links TRBV29-1 to TRBJ2-1; 7 bases agree with TRBD1. Germline trimming cut 4 bases from V and 0 bases from J; bases unmatched to any gene: 3. From germline, CDR1 is SQVTM and CDR2 ANQGSEA. The CDR3 consists of 14 residues. CDR3 bases: TGCAGCGTTGCGGACAGGTACTCCTACAATGAGCAGTTCTTC. Residues: CSVADRYSYNEQFF.

The genes are TRBV10-2 and TRBJ2-7, with a weak D call TRBD2 (6 bases). The CDR3 loop spans 12 amino acids. V was pared by 8 bases and J by 3 bases, with 11 bases between. Germline loops: CDR1 WSHSY, CDR2 SAAADI. The CDR3 sequence: CASGQDYYEQYF. The CDR3 DNA is TGCGCCAGCGGGCAGGACTACTACGAGCAGTACTTC.

The rearrangement uses TRBV20-1 and TRBJ2-3; D is unresolved. Per germline, CDR1 DFQATT and CDR2 SNEGSKA (reference sequence). CDR3 length equals 11 residues. V was pared by 1 base and J by 4 bases, with 3 bases between. The CDR3 here is CSARGPDTQYF. As DNA, the CDR3 is TGCAGTGCTAGAGGACCAGATACGCAGTATTTT.